This record looks at one TCR beta chain sequence and its context. The antigen is undetermined. V dropped 0 bases and J dropped 0; count of bases not matched to a gene: 0. The CDR3 totals 15 residues. Germline assignment: CDR1 SEHNR and CDR2 FQNEAQ (reference sequence). The sample is drawn from a study of vaccination and CD4 T cells after COVID-19. The wider study: A CEFX pool, an HIV-1 Nef pool, or else no peptide went into the control cultures.

As for treatment: roughly 10-day PBMC culture with coronavirus spike peptide pools or control peptides (ViraFEST assay). Once obtained from cultured CD4+ T cells, the DNA was sequenced using the Oncomine TCR Beta short-read assay. Via MiXCR, TCRdb re-called the PCR reads, giving one row per CDR3 protein. The sample consists of under 25,000 distinct CDR3 sequences, about 45% of them appearing once. This chain joins TRBV7-9 and TRBJ2-3, with 7 bases aligning to TRBD2. The sequencing used CD4+ T cells from blood, cultured in vitro, collected after SARS-CoV-2 vaccination. The receptor was derived from a human donor who had recovered from COVID-19. CDR3: CASSLASGSTDTQYF. The DNA of the CDR3 is TGTGCCAGCAGCTTAGCTAGCGGGAGCACAGATACGCAGTATTTT.